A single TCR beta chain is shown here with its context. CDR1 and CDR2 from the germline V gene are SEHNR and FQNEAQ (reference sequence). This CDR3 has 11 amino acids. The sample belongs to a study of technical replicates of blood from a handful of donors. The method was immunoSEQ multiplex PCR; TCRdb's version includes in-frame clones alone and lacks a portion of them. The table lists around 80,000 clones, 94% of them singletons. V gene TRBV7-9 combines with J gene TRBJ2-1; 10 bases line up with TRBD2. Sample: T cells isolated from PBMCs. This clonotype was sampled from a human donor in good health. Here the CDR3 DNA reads TGTTGGACTAGCGGAAACAATGAGCAGTTCTTC. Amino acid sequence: CWTSGNNEQFF.